These 20 T cell receptor beta chains were sequenced from one sample in a study of blood T cell repertoires in COVID-19. Sequencing used immunoSEQ multiplex PCR; TCRdb keeps in-frame clones, though not all of them. This sample yields about 170,000 clones, of which about 85% are seen a single time; less than 8% belongs to the top ten. The sample taken for sequencing was peripheral blood. Every receptor here comes from an elderly man with COVID-19, enrolled during active disease.

This chain connects TRBV27 to TRBJ1-5; D may be TRBD1 (5 bases). V lost 4 bases and J 8 bases, leaving 15 bases between the germline ends. CDR1 is MNHEY and CDR2 is SMNVEV in the germline V gene (reference sequence). CDR3 length: 14 residues. CDR3 coding DNA: TGTGCCAGCAGTTCTCAGGGTCTTAGAGAGCCCCAGCATTTT. It codes for CASSSQGLREPQHF.

This clone was recorded once. The chain employs TRBV21-1 and TRBJ2-7; the table gives TRBD1 as D, unverified against the DNA. TRBV21-1 is tagged as a pseudogene. This CDR3 region has 15 residues. CDR3 residues: CASSKRTETPYEQYF. CDR3 DNA: TGTGCCAGCAGCAAACGCACAGAGACCCCCTACGAGCAGTACTTC.

The rearrangement joins TRBV4-3 to TRBJ2-5, with D possibly matching TRBD2 (7 bases). V gave up 3 bases and J gave up 0 bases, with 20 bases separating them. From germline, CDR1 is LGHNA and CDR2 YSLEER. The CDR3 runs to 18 residues. CDR3 region: CASSQDLLGRGNQETQYF. CDR3 sequence (DNA): TGCGCCAGCAGCCAGGATCTCTTAGGGAGGGGGAACCAAGAGACCCAGTACTTC.

The CDR3 sequence: CASSTGVETQYF. DNA for the CDR3: TGTGCCAGCAGCACAGGGGTAGAGACCCAGTACTTC. This chain joins TRBV7-7 and TRBJ2-5, with 7 bases aligning to TRBD1. Germline assignment: CDR1 SSHAT and CDR2 FNYEAQ (reference sequence). Trimming removed 5 bases from V and 4 bases from J; junction bases left unmatched: 1. The CDR3 totals 12 residues.

This clone was detected only once. V is TRBV12-2 and J is TRBJ2-1; the table calls TRBD2, which could not be checked here. TRBV12-2 is described as a pseudogene. The CDR3 runs 17 residues. The DNA for the CDR3 is TGTGCAAGTCGCTTAGCGGGGTGTACTAGCTCCTACAATGAGCAGTTCTTC. Protein product: CASRLAGCTSSYNEQFF.

This clone is a singleton in its sample. The V and J genes are TRBV4-2 and TRBJ1-1; 8 positions match TRBD1. The CDR3 contains 16 residues. V was clipped by 0 bases and J by 0 bases; unmatched bases: 3. Germline V lookup: CDR1 LGHNA, CDR2 YNFKEQ. The CDR3 nucleotides read TGTGCCAGCAGCCAAGAGGGACAGGCCCTGAACACTGAAGCTTTCTTT. Residues: CASSQEGQALNTEAFF.

This chain uses TRBV4-3 with TRBJ1-1, with 7 nucleotides matching TRBD1. The V gene end was trimmed by 4 bases and the J gene end by 2 bases; junction bases not matched to a gene: 4. The CDR3 sequence is 14 residues long. CDR1 is LGHNA and CDR2 is YSLEER in the germline V gene. The CDR3 spells CASSPGQINTEAFF. CDR3 in DNA: TGCGCCAGCAGCCCGGGACAGATTAACACTGAAGCTTTCTTT.

The chain uses TRBV6-5 and TRBJ1-2; TRBD1 matches 7 bases. V lost 7 bases and J lost 0; bases outside the gene matches: 5. Germline values: CDR1 MNHEY, CDR2 SVGAGI. The CDR3 consists of 14 residues. CDR3 nucleotides: TGTGCCAGCACTTCGACAGGGCCTAACTATGGCTACACCTTC. Amino acid sequence: CASTSTGPNYGYTF.

The chain carries TRBV5-6 and TRBJ1-5, with D perhaps TRBD1 (5 bases). The CDR3 is 16 residues long. V lost 5 bases and J 0 bases, leaving 15 bases between the germline ends. CDR1 SGHDT and CDR2 YYEEEE come from the germline V gene. In DNA form, the CDR3 reads TGTGCCAGCAGTCGAACTTATGACAGTAGCAATCAGCCCCAGCATTTT. It encodes CASSRTYDSSNQPQHF.

This sequence joins TRBV7-3 and TRBJ1-1; perhaps TRBD1 as D (5 bases). V lost 4 bases and J 3 bases, leaving 9 bases between the germline ends. The CDR3 covers 13 residues. From germline, CDR1 is SGHTA and CDR2 FQGTGA. The CDR3 sequence: CASSSGSYTEAFF. In DNA form, the CDR3 reads TGTGCCAGCAGCTCAGGGTCTTACACTGAAGCTTTCTTT.

The chain uses TRBV6-2 or TRBV6-3 and TRBJ1-5; a possible D gene is TRBD1 (6 bases). V was pared by 2 bases and J by 6 bases, with 8 bases between. The CDR3 extends over 13 amino acids. CDR1 and CDR2 (germline): MNHEY, SVGEGT. The CDR3 DNA reads TGTGCCAGCAGTTACCGGGACACTCAGCCCCAGCATTTT. Protein: CASSYRDTQPQHF.

The chain is built from TRBV15 and TRBJ1-1; D may be TRBD1 (6 bases). The CDR3 extends over 17 amino acids. Germline V lookup: CDR1 LNHNV, CDR2 YYDKDF (reference sequence). Trimming took off 0 bases at V and 3 bases at J, with 17 bases between the two ends. The CDR3 here is CATSREGSGVRYTEAFF. Here the CDR3 DNA reads TGTGCCACCAGCAGAGAAGGGTCAGGGGTTCGGTACACTGAAGCTTTCTTT. The full variable domain, with the rest looked up from reference TRBV15 and TRBJ1-1, is DAMVIQNPRYQVTQFGKPVTLSCSQTLNHNVMYWYQQKSSQAPKLLFHYYDKDFNNEADTPDNFQSRRPNTSFCFLDIRSPGLGDTAMYLCATSREGSGVRYTEAFFGQGTRLTVV.

This clone appeared a single time. The chain recombines TRBV6-4 with TRBJ2-3; 7 bases match TRBD2. V was clipped by 3 bases and J by 6 bases; unmatched bases: 21. This CDR3 spans 19 amino acids. Germline V CDR1 and CDR2: MRHNA, SNTAGT. The CDR3 DNA follows: TGTGCCAGCAGTGAGAGCGGCGGACTAGTACCCACTCCACACGATACGCAGTATTTT. The encoded protein is CASSESGGLVPTPHDTQYF.

The V gene is TRBV11-2, the J gene TRBJ1-1; D might be TRBD1 (6 bases). The CDR3 runs to 14 residues. CDR1 and CDR2 (germline): SGHAT, FQNNGV. The V end lost 8 bases, the J end lost 2 bases, and 15 bases lay between the germline ends. CDR3 sequence: CASEQGRKNTEAFF. The CDR3 DNA follows: TGTGCCAGCGAACAGGGACGGAAAAACACTGAAGCTTTCTTT.

The chain couples TRBV9 to TRBJ1-1; unclear D gene. From germline, CDR1 is SGDLS and CDR2 YYNGEE. The CDR3 runs to 15 residues. V was cut by 0 bases and J by 1 base, with 10 bases left in between. The CDR3 loop is CASSVEDTWNTEAFF. CDR3 nucleotide sequence: TGTGCCAGCAGCGTAGAAGACACTTGGAACACTGAAGCTTTCTTT.

This chain uses TRBV5-4 with TRBJ1-6; 10 bases fit TRBD1. In germline, CDR1 is SGHNT, CDR2 YYREEE (reference sequence). This CDR3 region has 16 residues. The V segment lost 7 bases and the J segment 7 bases; nucleotides outside the gene matches: 11. The CDR3 region has the DNA TGTGCCAGCGGCCGGTGGGACAGGGGAACAAATTCACCCCTCCACTTT. Its translation is CASGRWDRGTNSPLHF.

CDR3 region: CASSLTGDEQYF. The CDR3 nucleotides are TGTGCCAGCAGCTTGACAGGAGACGAGCAGTACTTC. The rearrangement joins TRBV7-2 to TRBJ2-7, with D possibly TRBD1 on 6 matching bases. Trimming stripped 3 bases from V and 5 bases from J, with 8 bases between. Germline-derived CDR1 and CDR2 are SGHTA and FQGNSA. CDR3 length: 12 amino acids.

This chain links TRBV7-2 with TRBJ2-7; tentatively, D is TRBD2 (5 bases). Germline V CDR1 and CDR2: SGHTA, FQGNSA. CDR3 size: 13 residues. V lost 2 bases, J lost 0 bases, and 5 bases lay in between. The CDR3 protein is CASSLTSSYEQYF. CDR3 sequence (DNA): TGTGCCAGCAGCTTAACTAGCTCCTACGAGCAGTACTTC. Using reference TRBV7-2 and TRBJ2-7 for the parts outside the CDR3, the full variable domain is GAGVSQSPSNKVTEKGKDVELRCDPISGHTALYWYRQSLGQGLEFLIYFQGNSAPDKSGLPSDRFSAERTGGSVSTLTIQRTQQEDSAVYLCASSLTSSYEQYFGPGTRLTVT.

This clone showed up just a few times. The CDR3 region is CASSPGTGLNQPQHF. As DNA, the CDR3 is TGCGCCAGCAGCCCCGGGACAGGGCTCAATCAGCCCCAGCATTTT. The chain links TRBV5-1 to TRBJ1-5, with TRBD1 matching 9 bases. Germline CDR1 reads SGHRS; CDR2 reads YFSETQ. This CDR3 is built from 15 residues. V lost 4 bases to trimming and J lost 3 bases; unmatched junction nucleotides: 5. The whole variable domain, filled in from reference TRBV5-1 and TRBJ1-5, reads KAGVTQTPRYLIKTRGQQVTLSCSPISGHRSVSWYQQTPGQGLQFLFEYFSETQRNKGNFPGRFSGRQFSNSRSEMNVSTLELGDSALYLCASSPGTGLNQPQHFGDGTRLSIL.

The V call is TRBV6-6, the J call TRBJ1-2, with 8 bases that match TRBD1. J gave up 2 bases and V 0 bases, and 5 bases lay outside the gene matches. Germline V gene data show CDR1 as MNHNY and CDR2 as SVGAGI (reference sequence). The CDR3 has 16 residues. In nucleotides, the CDR3 is TGTGCCAGCAGTTACTCGACAGGGGAGATGAACTATGGCTACACCTTC. Translation gives CASSYSTGEMNYGYTF.